The sequence of this T cell receptor (beta chain) was determined in a study of OX40 agonist ivuxolimab in advanced cancers. In the study overall: Intravenous ivuxolimab was administered to patients every 2 weeks at 0.01 to 10 mg/kg. Participants could have had prior anti-PD-1, anti-PD-L1 or anti-CTLA-4 therapy, and around 40% had some. Three patients got partial responses; one had hepatocellular carcinoma and two had cutaneous melanoma. General study findings and limits: What antigens the expanded peripheral T cells recognized was never established.

Profiling relied on immunoSEQ multiplex PCR, and the TCRdb table lists in-frame clones only, not all of them. The data contain around 83,000 clones, over 75% of them seen just once; the ten biggest clones take up 3.5% to 5%. The germline gives CDR1 SGHRS, CDR2 YFSETQ. The CDR3 is made up of 16 amino acids. V lost 3 bases and J lost 5; bases outside the gene matches: 14. Note on this clone: What it binds is not known.

The sequence came from an adult with an advanced solid tumor such as melanoma, head and neck, liver or kidney cancer. The sample was CD4+ or CD8+ T cells sorted from blood, taken in a trial of the OX40 agonist ivuxolimab. The genes are TRBV5-1 and TRBJ2-7; the match to TRBD2 covers 7 bases. The CDR3 DNA follows: TGCGCCAGCAGCTCCACCCTAGCGGTGAGCGGTAACGAGCAGTACTTC. Its protein is CASSSTLAVSGNEQYF.